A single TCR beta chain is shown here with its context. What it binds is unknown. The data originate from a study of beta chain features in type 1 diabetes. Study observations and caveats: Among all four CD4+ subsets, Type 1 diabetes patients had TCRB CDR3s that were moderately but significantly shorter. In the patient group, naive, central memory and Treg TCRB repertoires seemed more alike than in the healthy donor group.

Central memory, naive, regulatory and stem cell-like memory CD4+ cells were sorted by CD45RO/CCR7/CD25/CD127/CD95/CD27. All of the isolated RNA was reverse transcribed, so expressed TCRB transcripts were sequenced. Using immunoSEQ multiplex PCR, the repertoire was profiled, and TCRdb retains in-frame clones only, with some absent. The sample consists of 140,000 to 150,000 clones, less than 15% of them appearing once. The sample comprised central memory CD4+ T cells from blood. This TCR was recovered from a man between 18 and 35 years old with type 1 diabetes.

The CDR3 DNA is TGCGCCAGCAGCCTACAAGTAAGGGGGGGCTACACTGAAGCTTTCTTT. Protein sequence: CASSLQVRGGYTEAFF. The V gene is TRBV4-1, the J gene TRBJ1-1; D possibly corresponds to TRBD1 (6 bases). V was shortened by 4 bases and J by 3 bases, with 18 bases between the two germline ends. The CDR3 covers 16 residues. Germline V gene sequence: CDR1 MGHRA, CDR2 YSYEKL.